This T cell receptor (beta chain) was recorded in a study of cytomegalovirus exposure and HLA in healthy donors. This CDR3 is built from 12 residues. Trimming shortened V by 2 bases and J by 8 bases, and 7 bases separated the two germline ends. Germline CDR1 is SGHKS and CDR2 is YYEKEE (reference sequence). 13 Jbeta primers and 60 Vbeta primers were used for the PCR. Data came from immunoSEQ multiplex PCR; TCRdb stores just in-frame clones and leaves some out. This sample yields over 95,000 clones, of which around two thirds are seen a single time; 2% to 2.5% belongs to the top ten. This clone showed up just once. What it binds is not known. General study findings and limits: Another analysis was done later, and it associated fewer than 20,000 TCR beta sequences with HLA alleles at 0.05 false discovery rate. The study recorded 160 or so TCR beta chains that were cytomegalovirus-associated. The availability of immune exposure information extended only to CMV serostatus.

The chain has TRBV5-5 and TRBJ1-4; no clear D. The sample comprised PBMCs. The sequence derives from a human donor in good health. CDR3 coding DNA: TGTGCCAGCAGCTTAGCGGGGGAAAAACTGTTTTTT. It is translated as CASSLAGEKLFF.